This TCR beta chain comes out of a study of blood T cells in healthy people across ages. Then a second PCR, running roughly 6 to 11 cycles, was carried out with a sample-barcoded 5' primer and a J-beta primer mix. TCRdb re-analysed the 5' RACE reads in MiXCR, keeping a single row per CDR3 protein. The sample holds 850,000 or so distinct CDR3 sequences, under 35% seen once. The V gene's germline CDR1 is MGHDK and CDR2 SYGVNS. The CDR3 length is 11 residues. V was cut by 6 bases and J by 8 bases, with 8 bases left in between. Points on this clonotype: A much larger clone differs from this one at a single base, so this may be a read error.

The chain combines TRBV25-1 with TRBJ2-1; a weak D match, TRBD1 (6 bases). Sequences were obtained from blood. This TCR was sampled from a woman older than 75 in good health. CDR3 sequence: CASRNRDEQFF. The DNA of the CDR3 is TGTGCCAGCAGGAACAGGGATGAGCAGTTCTTC.